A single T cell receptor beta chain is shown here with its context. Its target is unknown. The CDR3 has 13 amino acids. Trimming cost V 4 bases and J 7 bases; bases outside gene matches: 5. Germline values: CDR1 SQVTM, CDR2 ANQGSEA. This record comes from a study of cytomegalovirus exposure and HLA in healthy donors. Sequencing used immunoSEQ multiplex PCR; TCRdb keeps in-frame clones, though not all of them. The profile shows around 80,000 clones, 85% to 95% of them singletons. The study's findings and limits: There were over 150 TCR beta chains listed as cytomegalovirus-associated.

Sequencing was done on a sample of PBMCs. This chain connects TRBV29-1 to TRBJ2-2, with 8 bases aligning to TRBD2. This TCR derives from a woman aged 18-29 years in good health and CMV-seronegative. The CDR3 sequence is CSVAGGAGGELFF. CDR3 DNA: TGCAGCGTTGCCGGGGGGGCGGGCGGGGAGCTGTTTTTT.